Following are 30 T cell receptor beta chains from one sample sequenced in a study of T cells after yellow fever vaccination. TCRdb re-analysed the 5' RACE reads in MiXCR, keeping a single row per CDR3 protein. The sample lists hundreds of thousands of distinct CDR3 sequences; roughly a sixth were seen once. The specimen was PBMCs, collected before the yellow fever booster vaccination. The source of these receptors is a man aged 18 to 29 who received the YFV17D yellow fever vaccine.

This clonotype was observed a few times. This chain links TRBV7-2 with TRBJ1-1; no clear D. Trimming pared 5 bases from V and 0 bases from J, leaving 13 bases between. The CDR3 sequence is 15 residues long. Germline CDR1 and CDR2: SGHTA and FQGNSA. CDR3 nucleotide sequence: TGTGCCAGCAGCACTAGAGGGAACGTGAACACTGAAGCTTTCTTT. This translates into CASSTRGNVNTEAFF. The whole variable domain, filled in from reference TRBV7-2 and TRBJ1-1, reads GAGVSQSPSNKVTEKGKDVELRCDPISGHTALYWYRQSLGQGLEFLIYFQGNSAPDKSGLPSDRFSAERTGGSVSTLTIQRTQQEDSAVYLCASSTRGNVNTEAFFGQGTRLTVV.

The chain employs TRBV6-2 or TRBV6-3 and TRBJ1-5; TRBD1 agrees at 8 bases. The CDR3 sequence is 14 residues long. The germline V gene has CDR1 MNHEY and CDR2 SVGEGT. J was trimmed by 3 bases and V by 7 bases; bases with no gene match: 5. As DNA, the CDR3 is TGTGCCAGCACCCACAGGGGGAACAATCAGCCCCAGCATTTT. It is translated as CASTHRGNNQPQHF.

This clonotype was seen a few times. This rearrangement joins TRBV5-1 to TRBJ2-3, with unresolved D. Germline CDR1 is SGHRS and CDR2 is YFSETQ. This CDR3 region has 9 residues. V dropped 8 bases and J dropped 6 bases, with 4 bases sitting between them. The CDR3 region has the DNA TGCGCCAGTTTTGATACGCAGTATTTT. Encoded protein: CASFDTQYF.

This rearrangement joins TRBV19 to TRBJ2-3; D remains unclear. CDR3 size: 14 residues. V lost 3 bases to trimming and J lost 6 bases, with 13 bases between them. In germline, CDR1 is LNHDA, CDR2 SQIVND (reference sequence). Written as DNA, the CDR3 is TGTGCCAGTAGTATTTTTCAGGCTACCGATACGCAGTATTTT. This gives the protein CASSIFQATDTQYF.

CDR3 sequence (DNA): TGCGCCAGCAGCTTGTTAACAGGGGGCCTCGAGACCCAGTACTTC. Translation: CASSLLTGGLETQYF. The chain is built from TRBV5-1 and TRBJ2-5; TRBD1 matches at 9 bases. V trimming: 1 base; J trimming: 5 bases; junction bases outside the gene matches: 6. The CDR3 is 15 amino acids. The germline V gene encodes CDR1 SGHRS and CDR2 YFSETQ.

This chain links TRBV6-2 or TRBV6-3 with TRBJ2-2; D ambiguous. The CDR3 consists of 14 residues. Germline values: CDR1 MNHEY, CDR2 SVGEGT. The ends were cut back, 7 bases at V and 1 base at J, with 10 bases in the middle. The CDR3 region is CASNRPENTGELFF. CDR3 DNA sequence: TGTGCCAGCAACCGACCCGAGAACACCGGGGAGCTGTTTTTT.

The rearrangement uses TRBV10-3 and TRBJ1-5; D gene ambiguous. Germline loops: CDR1 ENHRY, CDR2 SYGVKD. V was shortened by 5 bases and J by 2 bases, with 13 bases between the two germline ends. The CDR3 runs 15 residues. The CDR3 protein is CAISREGNGNQPQHF. DNA for the CDR3: TGTGCCATCAGTAGAGAAGGGAACGGCAATCAGCCCCAGCATTTT.

This chain's CDR3 is CASSRLNYEQYF. Here the CDR3 DNA reads TGTGCCAGCAGTCGGCTTAACTACGAGCAGTACTTC. This sequence joins TRBV6-1 and TRBJ2-7; D remains unclear. The CDR3 has 12 residues. V shed 5 bases and J shed 3 bases, with 8 bases lying between them. Germline V gives CDR1 MNHNS, CDR2 SASEGT.

There are a few counts of this clonotype. This chain connects TRBV11-2 to TRBJ1-2; D is unresolved. V lost 5 bases, J lost 0 bases, and 13 bases lay in between. Germline loops: CDR1 SGHAT, CDR2 FQNNGV. The CDR3 has 15 residues. CDR3 bases: TGTGCCAGCAGCCCCGAGACGGGCCCTAACTATGGCTACACCTTC. Residues: CASSPETGPNYGYTF.

This rearrangement joins TRBV5-1 to TRBJ1-2; the match to TRBD1 covers 8 bases. This CDR3 has 16 amino acids. CDR1 is SGHRS, CDR2 YFSETQ, per germline. J gave up 0 bases and V 4 bases, and 8 bases lay outside the gene matches. Written as DNA, the CDR3 is TGCGCCAGCAGCCTCGGGACAGGCGCTGCTAACTATGGCTACACCTTC. Residues: CASSLGTGAANYGYTF.

Only a few counts were recorded for this clonotype. The V and J genes are TRBV18 and TRBJ2-7; TRBD2 agrees at 11 bases. Trimming took 2 bases from V and 5 from J; bases not matched to a gene: 8. The CDR3 has 16 amino acids. Germline values: CDR1 KGHSH, CDR2 LQKENI. The CDR3 loop reads CASSPFSGGAIHEQYF. The CDR3 nucleotides are TGTGCCAGCTCACCATTTAGCGGGGGGGCCATCCACGAGCAGTACTTC. Variable domain in full (rest from reference TRBV18 and TRBJ2-7): NAGVMQNPRHLVRRRGQEARLRCSPMKGHSHVYWYRQLPEEGLKFMVYLQKENIIDESGMPKERFSAEFPKEGPSILRIQQVVRGDSAAYFCASSPFSGGAIHEQYFGPGTRLTVT.

The chain carries TRBV18 and TRBJ2-6; D perhaps matches TRBD1 (5 bases). With 5 bases removed from V and 0 bases from J, the gap between germline ends came to 11 bases. Germline CDR1 is KGHSH and CDR2 is LQKENI. The CDR3 runs 16 residues. CDR3 sequence reads: CASSGQGGSGANVLTF. DNA for the CDR3: TGTGCCAGCTCAGGGCAGGGCGGCTCTGGGGCCAACGTCCTGACTTTC.

This clonotype was counted a single time. The V call is TRBV18, the J call TRBJ2-1; D gene uncertain. V lost 6 bases, J lost 6 bases, and 6 bases lay in between. CDR1 is KGHSH, CDR2 LQKENI, per germline. The CDR3 consists of 11 residues. The CDR3 sequence: CASSKINEQFF. In DNA, the CDR3 is TGTGCCAGCTCGAAGATCAATGAGCAGTTCTTC.

The chain links TRBV9 to TRBJ2-5, with 8 bases identical to TRBD1. The germline CDR1 and CDR2 sequences are SGDLS and YYNGEE. The CDR3 contains 15 residues. V trimming: 4 bases; J trimming: 2 bases; junction bases outside the gene matches: 7. DNA of the CDR3: TGTGCCAGCAGCCCGACGGGACAGGAACAAGAGACCCAGTACTTC. It is translated as CASSPTGQEQETQYF. The full variable domain, in which reference TRBV9 and TRBJ2-5 provide the parts outside the CDR3, is DSGVTQTPKHLITATGQRVTLRCSPRSGDLSVYWYQQSLDQGLQFLIQYYNGEERAKGNILERFSAQQFPDLHSELNLSSLELGDSALYFCASSPTGQEQETQYFGPGTRLLVL.

This clonotype was seen only a few times. The chain recombines TRBV29-1 with TRBJ2-5; the D gene could be TRBD1 or TRBD2 (5 bases each). The germline V gene encodes CDR1 SQVTM and CDR2 ANQGSEA. The CDR3 length is 12 residues. The V end was cut by 7 bases, the J end by 3 bases, with 12 bases between. CDR3 protein: CSAGAWEETQYF. CDR3 coding DNA: TGCAGCGCCGGGGCCTGGGAAGAGACCCAGTACTTC. Full variable domain (rest looked up from reference TRBV29-1 and TRBJ2-5): SAVISQKPSRDICQRGTSLTIQCQVDSQVTMMFWYRQQPGQSLTLIATANQGSEATYESGFVIDKFPISRPNLTFSTLTVSNMSPEDSSIYLCSAGAWEETQYFGPGTRLLVL.

This clonotype was picked up many times. This rearrangement joins TRBV4-3 to TRBJ1-6; 7 nucleotides match TRBD1. Germline assignment: CDR1 LGHNA and CDR2 YSLEER. The CDR3 consists of 19 residues. With V trimmed by 0 bases and J by 5 bases, 13 bases remained unmatched. The CDR3 region is CASSQDHVRGRADNSPLHF. The CDR3 DNA reads TGCGCCAGCAGCCAAGATCACGTCAGGGGGAGGGCTGATAATTCACCCCTCCACTTT.

This clonotype was recorded a few times. The chain has TRBV30 and TRBJ2-7; unclear D gene. The V gene lost 1 base and the J gene lost 2 bases, with 12 bases spanning the gap. Germline CDR1 reads GTSNPN; CDR2 reads SVGIG (reference sequence). This CDR3 spans 14 amino acids. This CDR3 reads CAWSGVGTPYEQYF. DNA of the CDR3: TGTGCCTGGAGTGGGGTTGGTACTCCCTACGAGCAGTACTTC.

The V gene is TRBV7-9, the J gene TRBJ1-2, with D perhaps matching TRBD1 (5 bases). CDR1 is SEHNR and CDR2 is FQNEAQ in the germline V gene (reference sequence). The CDR3 totals 16 residues. The ends were cut back, 5 bases at V and 3 bases at J, with 19 bases in the middle. The CDR3 region has the DNA TGTGCCAGCAGCCGGCTTGAGGGACGTGCGGACTATGGCTACACCTTC. Translated, it gives CASSRLEGRADYGYTF.

The CDR3 here is CASSRPGGGNTIYF. CDR3 DNA: TGTGCCAGCAGTCGGCCCGGGGGTGGAAACACCATATATTTT. The chain has TRBV7-6 and TRBJ1-3, with D perhaps TRBD1 (5 bases). This CDR3 contains 14 residues. Per germline, CDR1 SGHVS and CDR2 FNYEAQ. Trimming pared 6 bases from V and 3 bases from J, leaving 12 bases between. Looking up the rest from reference TRBV7-6 and TRBJ1-3 gives the full variable domain: GAGVSQSPRYKVTKRGQDVALRCDPISGHVSLYWYRQALGQGPEFLTYFNYEAQQDKSGLPNDRFSAERPEGSISTLTIQRTEQRDSAMYRCASSRPGGGNTIYFGEGSWLTVV.

The J gene is TRBJ2-7, the V gene TRBV20-1, with D possibly being TRBD2 (6 bases). This CDR3 has 13 amino acids. Germline lookup yields CDR1 DFQATT and CDR2 SNEGSKA (reference sequence). The V gene lost 6 bases and the J gene lost 3 bases, with 15 bases spanning the gap. CDR3 sequence: CSAPAGPRYEQYF. DNA for the CDR3: TGCAGTGCCCCGGCGGGACCCCGCTACGAGCAGTACTTC.

The J gene is TRBJ2-7, the V gene TRBV12-5; D uncertain. From germline, CDR1 is LGHNT and CDR2 FRNRAP. V gave up 1 base and J gave up 2 bases, with 0 bases separating them. CDR3 length: 11 amino acids. The CDR3 reads CASGLAYEQYF. The CDR3, as DNA: TGTGCTAGTGGTTTGGCCTACGAGCAGTACTTC.

This clonotype was seen a few times. The chain uses TRBV5-1 and TRBJ2-1, with D hard to call. Germline V gene lookup returns CDR1 SGHRS and CDR2 YFSETQ. V shed 4 bases and J shed 8 bases, with 16 bases lying between them. CDR3 size: 14 residues. The CDR3 DNA reads TGCGCCAGCAGCCCTCCGACCCCGAGGCATGAGCAGTTCTTC. This translates into CASSPPTPRHEQFF.

This clonotype appeared a few times. The chain has TRBV18 and TRBJ1-1; D gene unclear. Trimming took off 4 bases at V and 7 bases at J, with 13 bases between the two ends. The CDR3 is made up of 13 amino acids. CDR1 and CDR2 (germline): KGHSH, LQKENI. Written as DNA, the CDR3 is TGTGCCAGCTCACGTGACCAATATAGTGAAGCTTTCTTT. Residues: CASSRDQYSEAFF.

The gene calls are TRBV5-1 and TRBJ1-1; D unresolved. CDR1 is SGHRS, CDR2 YFSETQ, per germline. Trimming removed 0 bases from V and 2 bases from J, with 14 bases in between. CDR3 length: 16 amino acids. The CDR3 loop reads CASSLVHFSGNTEAFF. CDR3 DNA sequence: TGCGCCAGCAGCTTGGTGCATTTTTCGGGAAACACTGAAGCTTTCTTT.

V gene TRBV7-9 combines with J gene TRBJ2-5; 13 bases align to TRBD2. There are 16 residues in the CDR3. J gave up 2 bases and V 4 bases, and 4 bases lay outside the gene matches. In germline, CDR1 is SEHNR, CDR2 FQNEAQ (reference sequence). The CDR3 nucleotides read TGTGCCAGCAGCTCGACTAGCGGGGGGACGCAAGAGACCCAGTACTTC. Translation gives CASSSTSGGTQETQYF.

The rearrangement links TRBV5-6 to TRBJ2-7; D perhaps matches TRBD1 (6 bases). Germline values: CDR1 SGHDT, CDR2 YYEEEE. CDR3 length: 15 residues. The germline V and J ends were trimmed by 5 bases and 4 bases, with 19 bases remaining between them. CDR3 bases: TGTGCCAGCAGACCCCGGGACACAGTTGTTTACGAGCAGTACGTC. It specifies CASRPRDTVVYEQYV.

Here the CDR3 DNA reads TGTGCCACCAGCCCCCGCGGCCATACCTACAATGAGCAGTTCTTC. As protein: CATSPRGHTYNEQFF. This rearrangement joins TRBV15 to TRBJ2-1; D unclear. CDR3 length: 15 amino acids. The germline gives CDR1 LNHNV, CDR2 YYDKDF (reference sequence). The V end was cut by 5 bases, the J end by 2 bases, with 13 bases between.

This clonotype was picked up a small number of times. This chain uses TRBV12-3 or TRBV12-4 with TRBJ1-2; D unresolved. CDR3 length: 13 amino acids. The V end was cut by 3 bases, the J end by 1 base, with 6 bases between. The CDR3 bases are TGTGCCAGCAGTTTCTCGGTTAACTATGGCTACACCTTC. As protein: CASSFSVNYGYTF.

This clonotype appeared a few times. This chain joins TRBV7-7 and TRBJ2-5; D ambiguous. Germline values: CDR1 SSHAT, CDR2 FNYEAQ (reference sequence). Trimming left V 5 bases short and J 0 bases short, with 7 bases between. The CDR3 is 13 residues long. CDR3 coding DNA: TGTGCCAGCAGCCCGAATCACCAAGAGACCCAGTACTTC. Its translation: CASSPNHQETQYF.

This clonotype was found a few times. The chain is built from TRBV7-9 and TRBJ1-6; D uncertain. Germline CDR1 and CDR2: SEHNR and FQNEAQ (reference sequence). The germline V and J ends were trimmed by 5 bases and 5 bases, with 16 bases remaining between them. This CDR3 has 16 residues. The CDR3 spells CASSLSGRVDNSPLHF. In nucleotides, the CDR3 is TGTGCCAGCAGCCTGTCGGGCCGGGTGGATAATTCACCCCTCCACTTT.